The entry below gives a single T cell receptor beta chain sequence along with its context. Its antigen is unknown. TCRdb's table, derived via immunoSEQ multiplex PCR, lists solely in-frame clones and lacks some. The sample consists of about 130,000 clones, 70% to 90% of them appearing once. This entry comes from a study of cytotoxic CD8 clonotypes in ibrutinib-treated CLL. General study points: Clonality at baseline surpassed age-matched healthy donors and tracked circulating CD8+ T-cell counts.

V lost 8 bases to trimming and J lost 2 bases, with 10 bases between them. The CDR3 sequence is 13 residues long. The germline gives CDR1 LNHDA, CDR2 SQIVND (reference sequence). The clonotype originates from a human donor with chronic lymphocytic leukemia. The chain is built from TRBV19 and TRBJ2-1, with a tentative D call TRBD1 (5 bases). Sequenced here: PBMCs, sampled after 24 months of ibrutinib treatment. The chain's CDR3 is CASQGNPYNEQFF. Written as DNA, the CDR3 is TGTGCCAGTCAGGGAAACCCCTACAATGAGCAGTTCTTC.